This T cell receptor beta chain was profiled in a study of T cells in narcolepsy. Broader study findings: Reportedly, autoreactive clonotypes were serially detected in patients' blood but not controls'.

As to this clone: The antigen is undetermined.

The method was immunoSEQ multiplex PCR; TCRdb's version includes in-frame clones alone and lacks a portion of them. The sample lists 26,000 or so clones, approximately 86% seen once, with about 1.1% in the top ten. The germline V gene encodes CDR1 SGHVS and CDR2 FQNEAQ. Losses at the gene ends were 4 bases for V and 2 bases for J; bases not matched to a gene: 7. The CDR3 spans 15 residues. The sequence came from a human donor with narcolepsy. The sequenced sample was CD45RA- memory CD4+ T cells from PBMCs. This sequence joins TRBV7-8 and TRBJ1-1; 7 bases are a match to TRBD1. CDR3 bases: TGTGCCAGCAGCTCTCCGCGACAGGGCAACACTGAAGCTTTCTTT. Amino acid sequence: CASSSPRQGNTEAFF.